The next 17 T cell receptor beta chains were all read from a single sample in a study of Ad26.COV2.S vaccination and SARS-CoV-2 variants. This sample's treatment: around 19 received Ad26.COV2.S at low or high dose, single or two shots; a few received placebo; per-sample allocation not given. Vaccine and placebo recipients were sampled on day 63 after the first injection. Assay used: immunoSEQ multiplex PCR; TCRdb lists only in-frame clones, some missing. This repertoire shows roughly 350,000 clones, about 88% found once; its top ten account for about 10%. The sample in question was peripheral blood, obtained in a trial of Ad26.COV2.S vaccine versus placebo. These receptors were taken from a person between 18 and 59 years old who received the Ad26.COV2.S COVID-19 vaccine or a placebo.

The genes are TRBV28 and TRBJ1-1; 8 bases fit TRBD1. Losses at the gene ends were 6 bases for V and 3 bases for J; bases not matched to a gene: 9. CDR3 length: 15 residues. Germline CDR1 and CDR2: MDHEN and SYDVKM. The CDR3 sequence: CASSLGQGLYTEAFF. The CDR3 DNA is TGTGCCAGCAGCCTAGGACAGGGACTATACACTGAAGCTTTCTTT.

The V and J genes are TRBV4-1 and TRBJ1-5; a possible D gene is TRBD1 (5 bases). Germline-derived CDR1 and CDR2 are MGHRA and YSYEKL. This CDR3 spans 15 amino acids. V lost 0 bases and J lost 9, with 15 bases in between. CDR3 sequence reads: CASSQDLQARRPQHF. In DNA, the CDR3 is TGCGCCAGCAGCCAAGATTTACAGGCTAGACGGCCCCAGCATTTT.

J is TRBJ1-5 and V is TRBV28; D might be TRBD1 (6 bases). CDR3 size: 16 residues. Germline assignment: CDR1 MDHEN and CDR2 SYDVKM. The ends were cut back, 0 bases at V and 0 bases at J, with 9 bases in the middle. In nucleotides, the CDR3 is TGTGCCAGCAGTTTATGGAGGGGGTATAGCAATCAGCCCCAGCATTTT. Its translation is CASSLWRGYSNQPQHF.

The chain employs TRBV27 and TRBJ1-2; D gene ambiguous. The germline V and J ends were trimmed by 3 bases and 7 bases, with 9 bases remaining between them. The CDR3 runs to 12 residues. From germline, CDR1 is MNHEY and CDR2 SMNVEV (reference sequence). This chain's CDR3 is CASSLAGSGYTF. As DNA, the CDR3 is TGTGCCAGCAGTTTGGCAGGTTCTGGCTACACCTTC.

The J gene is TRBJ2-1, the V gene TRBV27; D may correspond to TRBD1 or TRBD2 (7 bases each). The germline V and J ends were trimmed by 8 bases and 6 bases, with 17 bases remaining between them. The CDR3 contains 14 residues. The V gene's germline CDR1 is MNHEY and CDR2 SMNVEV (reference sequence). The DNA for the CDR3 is TGTGCCAGCGTATCAGGGGGGGGTTCCAATGAGCAGTTCTTC. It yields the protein CASVSGGGSNEQFF.

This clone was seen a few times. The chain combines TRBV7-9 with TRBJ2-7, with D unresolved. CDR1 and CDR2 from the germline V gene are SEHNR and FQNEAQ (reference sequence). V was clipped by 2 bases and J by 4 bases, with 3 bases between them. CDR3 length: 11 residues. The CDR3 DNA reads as TGTGCCAGCAGCTTATCGTACGAGCAGTACTTC. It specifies CASSLSYEQYF.

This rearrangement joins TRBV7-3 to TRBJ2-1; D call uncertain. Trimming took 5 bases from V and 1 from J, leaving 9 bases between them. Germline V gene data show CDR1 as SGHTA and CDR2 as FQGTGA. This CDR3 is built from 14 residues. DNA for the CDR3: TGTGCCAGCAGCCTCCCAGGATCCTACAATGAGCAGTTCTTC. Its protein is CASSLPGSYNEQFF.

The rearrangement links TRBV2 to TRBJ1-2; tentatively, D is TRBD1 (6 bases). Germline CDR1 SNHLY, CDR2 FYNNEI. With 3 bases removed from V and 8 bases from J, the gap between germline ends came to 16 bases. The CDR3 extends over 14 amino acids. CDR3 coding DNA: TGTGCCAGCAGTGATGTTGAGGGGGGCCGCGGCTACACCTTC. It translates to CASSDVEGGRGYTF.

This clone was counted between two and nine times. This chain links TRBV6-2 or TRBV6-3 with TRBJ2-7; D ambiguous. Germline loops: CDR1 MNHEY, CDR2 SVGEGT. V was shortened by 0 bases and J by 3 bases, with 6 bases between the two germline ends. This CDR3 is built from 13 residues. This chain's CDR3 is CASSYSDGYEQYF. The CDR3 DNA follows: TGTGCCAGCAGTTACTCGGACGGCTACGAGCAGTACTTC.

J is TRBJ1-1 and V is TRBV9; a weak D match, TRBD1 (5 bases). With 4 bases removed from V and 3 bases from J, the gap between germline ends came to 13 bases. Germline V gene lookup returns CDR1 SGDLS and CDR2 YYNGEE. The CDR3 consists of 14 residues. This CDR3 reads CASSLIQGDTEAFF. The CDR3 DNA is TGTGCCAGCAGCCTTATCCAGGGTGACACTGAAGCTTTCTTT.

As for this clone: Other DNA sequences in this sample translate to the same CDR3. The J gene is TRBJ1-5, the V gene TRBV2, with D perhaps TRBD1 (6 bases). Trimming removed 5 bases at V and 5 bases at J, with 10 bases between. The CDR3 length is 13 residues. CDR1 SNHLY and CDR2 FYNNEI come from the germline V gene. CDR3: CASSPQGDQPQHF. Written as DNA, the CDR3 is TGTGCCAGCAGTCCACAGGGTGATCAGCCCCAGCATTTT.

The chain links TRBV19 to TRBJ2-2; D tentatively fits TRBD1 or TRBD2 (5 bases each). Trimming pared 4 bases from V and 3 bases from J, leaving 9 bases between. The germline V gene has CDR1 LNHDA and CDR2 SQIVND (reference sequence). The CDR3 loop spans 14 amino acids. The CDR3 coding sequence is TGTGCCAGTAGTACGGGACCGTACACCGGGGAGCTGTTTTTT. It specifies CASSTGPYTGELFF.

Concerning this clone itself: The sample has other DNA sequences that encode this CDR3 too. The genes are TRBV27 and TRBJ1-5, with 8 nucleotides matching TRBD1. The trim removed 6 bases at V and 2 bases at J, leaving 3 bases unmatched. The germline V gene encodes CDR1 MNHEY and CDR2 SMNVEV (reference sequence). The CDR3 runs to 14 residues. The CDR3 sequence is CASSLTGGNQPQHF. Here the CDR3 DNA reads TGTGCCAGCAGCTTGACAGGGGGCAATCAGCCCCAGCATTTT.

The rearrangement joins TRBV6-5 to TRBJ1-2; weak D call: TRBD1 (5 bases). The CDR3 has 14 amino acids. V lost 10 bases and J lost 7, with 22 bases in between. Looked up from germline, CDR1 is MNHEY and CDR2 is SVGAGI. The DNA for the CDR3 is TGTGCCACCACCTTGGCAGGGATATCTCCTGGCTACACCTTC. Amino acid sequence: CATTLAGISPGYTF.

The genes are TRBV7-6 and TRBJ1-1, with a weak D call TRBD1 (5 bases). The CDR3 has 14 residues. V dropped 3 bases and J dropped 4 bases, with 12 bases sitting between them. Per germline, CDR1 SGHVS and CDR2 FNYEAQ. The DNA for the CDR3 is TGTGCCAGCAGCTTTGCAGGGAAGGCCACTGAAGCTTTCTTT. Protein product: CASSFAGKATEAFF.

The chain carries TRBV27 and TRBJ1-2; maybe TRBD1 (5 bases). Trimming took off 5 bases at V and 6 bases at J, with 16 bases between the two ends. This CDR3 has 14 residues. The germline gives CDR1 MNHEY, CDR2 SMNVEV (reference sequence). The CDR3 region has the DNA TGTGCCAGCAGTACCGGGACCAAAGGCCATGGCTACACCTTC. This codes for CASSTGTKGHGYTF.

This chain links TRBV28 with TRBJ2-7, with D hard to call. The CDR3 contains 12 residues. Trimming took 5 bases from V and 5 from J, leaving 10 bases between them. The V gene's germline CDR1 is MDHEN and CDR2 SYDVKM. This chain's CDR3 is CASSGSRNEQYF. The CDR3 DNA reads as TGTGCCAGCAGTGGGTCCCGTAACGAGCAGTACTTC.